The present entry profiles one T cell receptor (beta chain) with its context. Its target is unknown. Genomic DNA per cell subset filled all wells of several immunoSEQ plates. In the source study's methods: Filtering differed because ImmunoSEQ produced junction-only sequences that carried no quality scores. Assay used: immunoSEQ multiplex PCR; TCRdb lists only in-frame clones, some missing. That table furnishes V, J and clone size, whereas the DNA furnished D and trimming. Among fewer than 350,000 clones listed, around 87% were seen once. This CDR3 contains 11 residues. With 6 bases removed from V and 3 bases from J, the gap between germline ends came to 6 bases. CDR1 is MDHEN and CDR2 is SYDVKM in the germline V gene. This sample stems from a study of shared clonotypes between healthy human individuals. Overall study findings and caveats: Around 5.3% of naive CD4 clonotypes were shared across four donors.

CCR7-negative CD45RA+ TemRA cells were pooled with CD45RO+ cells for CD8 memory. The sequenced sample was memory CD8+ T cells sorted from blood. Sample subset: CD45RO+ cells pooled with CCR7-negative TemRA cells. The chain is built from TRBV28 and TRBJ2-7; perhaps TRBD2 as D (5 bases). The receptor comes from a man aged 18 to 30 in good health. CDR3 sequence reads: CASSGDYEQYF. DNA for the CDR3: TGTGCCAGCAGCGGGGACTACGAGCAGTACTTC.